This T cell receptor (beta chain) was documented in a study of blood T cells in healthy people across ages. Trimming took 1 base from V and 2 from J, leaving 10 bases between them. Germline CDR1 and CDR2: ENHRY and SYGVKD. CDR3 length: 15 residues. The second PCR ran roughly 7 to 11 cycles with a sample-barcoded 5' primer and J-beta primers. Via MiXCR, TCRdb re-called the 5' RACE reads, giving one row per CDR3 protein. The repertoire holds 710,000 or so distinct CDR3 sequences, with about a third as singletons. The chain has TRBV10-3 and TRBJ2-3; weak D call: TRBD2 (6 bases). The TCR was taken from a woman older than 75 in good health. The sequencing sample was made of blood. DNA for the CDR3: TGTGCCATCAGTGAGTGGGGGGTCTCCACAGATACGCAGTATTTT. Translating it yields CAISEWGVSTDTQYF.